A single sample gave rise to the 9 T cell receptor beta chains below, sequenced in a study of blood T cell repertoires in COVID-19. Using immunoSEQ multiplex PCR, the repertoire was profiled, and TCRdb retains in-frame clones only, with some absent. This sample has some 290,000 clones; approximately 91% occur once, and the top ten carry 2% to 2.5%. Sequenced material: PBMCs or T cells enriched from blood (not recorded which). Receptors were obtained from a middle-aged woman with acute COVID-19.

The genes are TRBV2 and TRBJ2-3; 9 nucleotides match TRBD1. Germline V gene lookup returns CDR1 SNHLY and CDR2 FYNNEI. This CDR3 contains 15 residues. With 7 bases clipped from V and 6 bases from J, the junction kept 11 bases outside the gene matches. This CDR3 reads CASNSLRDRVDTQYF. DNA of the CDR3: TGTGCCAGCAACTCACTCCGGGACAGGGTGGATACGCAGTATTTT.

This rearrangement joins TRBV7-2 to TRBJ2-7; 7 nucleotides match TRBD2. The CDR3 is made up of 15 amino acids. The germline gives CDR1 SGHTA, CDR2 FQGNSA. V shed 1 base, J shed 3 bases, and the junction held 6 bases outside the gene matches. The CDR3, as DNA: TGTGCCAGCAGCTTAGGAGCGGGGCTTAACTACGAGCAGTACTTC. Residues: CASSLGAGLNYEQYF.

This chain joins TRBV19 and TRBJ2-6, with no clear D. The CDR3 is 15 residues long. Germline V gives CDR1 LNHDA, CDR2 SQIVND (reference sequence). Trimming left V 9 bases short and J 4 bases short, with 16 bases between. Here the CDR3 reads CASRRSGFGANVLTF. The CDR3 DNA follows: TGTGCCAGCCGAAGGTCAGGTTTCGGGGCCAACGTCCTGACTTTC.

J is TRBJ1-2 and V is TRBV10-3, with 9 positions matching TRBD1. V gave up 6 bases and J gave up 4 bases; unmatched junction bases: 9. Germline lookup yields CDR1 ENHRY and CDR2 SYGVKD. The CDR3 loop spans 15 amino acids. The CDR3 bases are TGTGCCATCAGCGACCCGGGACAGGGCTTCTATGGCTACACCTTC. This codes for CAISDPGQGFYGYTF.

The genes are TRBV24-1 and TRBJ2-3, with 9 bases lining up with TRBD1. J was trimmed by 4 bases and V by 4 bases; bases with no gene match: 11. The CDR3 covers 17 residues. CDR1 and CDR2 from the germline V gene are KGHDR and SFDVKD. CDR3 protein: CATSDYYSGTGSDTQYF. The CDR3 DNA reads TGTGCCACCAGTGACTACTACTCCGGGACAGGGTCAGATACGCAGTATTTT.

The chain couples TRBV5-4 to TRBJ2-5; 12 bases are a match to TRBD2. The CDR3 spans 17 residues. Per the germline V gene, CDR1 is SGHNT and CDR2 is YYREEE (reference sequence). The ends lost 1 base at V and 0 bases at J; junction bases unmatched: 4. The CDR3 coding sequence is TGTGCCAGCAGCTTGCTCCGACTAGCGGGAGACCAAGAGACCCAGTACTTC. Amino acids: CASSLLRLAGDQETQYF.

V and J are TRBV24-1 and TRBJ2-2, with 9 bases lining up with TRBD2. The junction had 9 bases not matched to a gene; V was cut back by 3 bases and J by 5 bases. This CDR3 spans 17 amino acids. Germline assignment: CDR1 KGHDR and CDR2 SFDVKD. CDR3 DNA sequence: TGTGCCACCAGTGATCATAGCCCAGCGGGAGGTACCGGGGAGCTGTTTTTT. Translating gives CATSDHSPAGGTGELFF.

This CDR3 is CASSRGQGKGETQYF. Written as DNA, the CDR3 is TGTGCCAGCAGCCGTGGACAGGGTAAAGGAGAGACCCAGTACTTC. This chain links TRBV6-5 with TRBJ2-5; 8 bases map to TRBD1. Per germline, CDR1 MNHEY and CDR2 SVGAGI. This CDR3 has 15 residues. J lost 4 bases, V lost 6 bases, and 10 bases had no gene match.

The V and J genes are TRBV2 and TRBJ2-1, with D tentatively TRBD1 (5 bases). CDR1 and CDR2 (germline): SNHLY, FYNNEI. The CDR3 extends over 15 amino acids. V gave up 6 bases and J gave up 0 bases, with 12 bases separating them. The chain's CDR3 is CASRTARSSYNEQFF. The CDR3 DNA follows: TGTGCCAGCAGGACAGCCCGAAGCTCCTACAATGAGCAGTTCTTC.